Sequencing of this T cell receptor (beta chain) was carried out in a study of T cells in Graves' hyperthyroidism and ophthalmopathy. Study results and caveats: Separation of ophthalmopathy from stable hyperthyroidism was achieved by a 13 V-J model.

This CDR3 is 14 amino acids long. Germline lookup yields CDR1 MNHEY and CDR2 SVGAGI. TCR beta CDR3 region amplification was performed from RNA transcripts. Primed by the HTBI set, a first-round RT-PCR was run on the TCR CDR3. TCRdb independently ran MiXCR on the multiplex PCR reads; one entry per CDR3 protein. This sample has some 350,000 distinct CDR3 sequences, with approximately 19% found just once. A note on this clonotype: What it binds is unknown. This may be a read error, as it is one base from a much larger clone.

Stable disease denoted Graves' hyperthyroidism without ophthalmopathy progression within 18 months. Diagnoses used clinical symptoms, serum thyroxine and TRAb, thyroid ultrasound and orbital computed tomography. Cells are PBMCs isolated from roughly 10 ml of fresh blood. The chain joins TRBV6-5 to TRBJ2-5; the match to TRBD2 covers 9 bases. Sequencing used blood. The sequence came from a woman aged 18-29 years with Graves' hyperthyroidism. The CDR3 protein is CAGSYLRGGETQYF. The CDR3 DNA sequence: TGTGCCGGCAGTTACTTGCGGGGGGGAGAGACCCAGTACTTC.